This T cell receptor beta chain was retrieved from a study of blood T cell repertoires in COVID-19. Profiling relied on immunoSEQ multiplex PCR, and the TCRdb table lists in-frame clones only, not all of them. The sample holds about 170,000 clones, around 82% seen once. Input material: peripheral blood. The clonotype comes from a woman older than 75 with active or convalescent COVID-19.

The CDR3 sequence: CASSVVSSGIYNEQFF. The CDR3 DNA reads as TGTGCCAGCAGTGTCGTTTCTAGCGGAATCTACAATGAGCAGTTCTTC. J is TRBJ2-1 and V is TRBV28; the match to TRBD2 covers 7 bases. The junction had 10 bases not matched to a gene; V was cut back by 5 bases and J by 3 bases. CDR3 length: 16 residues. The germline CDR1 and CDR2 sequences are MDHEN and SYDVKM.